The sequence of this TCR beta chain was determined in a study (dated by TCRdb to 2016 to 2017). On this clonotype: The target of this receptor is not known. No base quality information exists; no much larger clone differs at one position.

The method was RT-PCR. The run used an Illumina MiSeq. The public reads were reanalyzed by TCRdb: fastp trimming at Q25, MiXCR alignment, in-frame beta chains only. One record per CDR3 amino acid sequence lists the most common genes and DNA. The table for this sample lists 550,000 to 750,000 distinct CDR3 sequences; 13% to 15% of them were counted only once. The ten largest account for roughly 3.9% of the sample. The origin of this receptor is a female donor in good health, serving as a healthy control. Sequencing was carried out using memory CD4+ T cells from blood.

The CDR3 protein: CASSLALSGPYEQYF. The bases are TGTGCCAGCAGCTTAGCACTTAGCGGGCCCTACGAGCAGTACTTC. The sequence links TRBV7-2 to TRBJ2-7, with 7 bases matching TRBD2. Taken from cysteine to phenylalanine, the CDR3 has 15 residues. Kept here is only the CDR3 DNA, which spans 45 bases and is read in frame from base 1. After removal of 0 bases from V and 2 bases from J, the junction retains 4 bases not matched to a gene. Taken from the germline V gene, the CDR1 and CDR2 loops are SGHTA and FQGNSA. The full variable domain, with segments outside the CDR3 supplied by the reference TRBV7-2 and TRBJ2-7 proteins, appears as GAGVSQSPSNKVTEKGKDVELRCDPISGHTALYWYRQSLGQGLEFLIYFQGNSAPDKSGLPSDRFSAERTGGSVSTLTIQRTQQEDSAVYLCASSLALSGPYEQYFGPGTRLTVT.